The clone carrying this TCR beta chain has just one count. The sample belongs to a study of blood T cell repertoires in COVID-19. For the study at large: T cells, B-cell-depleted T cells, or PBMCs supplied cDNA or gDNA.

The CDR3 extends over 13 amino acids. The V end was cut by 5 bases, the J end by 3 bases, with 11 bases between. Sequencing used immunoSEQ multiplex PCR; TCRdb keeps in-frame clones, though not all of them. The sample lists 110,000 to 150,000 clones, around 89% occurring once. This receptor was identified in a man aged 55 to 70 with active or convalescent COVID-19. Specimen: peripheral blood. This sequence joins TRBV12-3 or TRBV12-4 and TRBJ2-7; possibly TRBD2 for D (5 bases). In DNA form, the CDR3 reads TGTGCCAGCAGTACGGGGAATGGCTACGAGCAGTACTTC. Translation gives CASSTGNGYEQYF.